This T cell receptor beta chain was observed in a study of blood T cells in healthy people across ages. With 4 bases removed from V and 5 bases from J, the gap between germline ends came to 6 bases. CDR3 size: 12 residues. Per the germline V gene, CDR1 is MNHNS and CDR2 is SASEGT. Remarks on this clonotype: Its target is not known.

The authors ran a second PCR of about 7 to 12 cycles using a sample-barcoded 5' primer and a J-beta primer mix. TCRdb re-derived calls from the 5' RACE reads in MiXCR, one entry per CDR3 protein. Here the sample spans 1.5 million to 2 million distinct CDR3 sequences, less than 50% being singletons. Study results and limitations: Long-lived donors exceeded aged donors in naive CD4+ cells and diversity.

Each donor supplied roughly 9.1 milliliters of peripheral blood. This TCR came from a woman between 40 and 50 years old in good health. Input material: blood. The rearrangement uses TRBV6-1 and TRBJ2-1, with D unresolved. CDR3 loop: CASSGDNNEQFF. CDR3 DNA: TGTGCCAGCAGTGGGGATAACAATGAGCAGTTCTTC.